The rows below give T cell receptor beta chains drawn from one sample of a study of T cells after yellow fever vaccination. In TCRdb, the 5' RACE reads were re-called with MiXCR into one record per CDR3 protein. The table has a few hundred thousand distinct CDR3 sequences, about 5.2% seen once; the top ten hold roughly 3%. The sequences come from CD4+ T cells sorted from PBMCs, collected on the day of the yellow fever booster vaccination. The receptors were gathered from a man between 18 and 35 years old who received the YFV17D yellow fever vaccine. Each CDR3 is given with its conserved first and last residue. D genes are given only for firm matches. Clone sizes are given selectively: once, few, many, or a class where the clone is expanded.

d_call clone_size j_call v_call cdr3_aa cdr3_nt
. few TRBJ2-5 TRBV6-5 CASSYLSEETQYF TGTGCCAGCAGTTACCTTAGCGAAGAGACCCAGTACTTC
. many TRBJ1-2 TRBV9 CASSEGGTAAYGYTF TGTGCCAGCAGCGAGGGGGGGACGGCCGCCTATGGCTACACCTTC
TRBD1 . TRBJ1-6 TRBV6-5 CASSYHRTGQNSPLHF TGTGCCAGCAGTTACCATAGGACAGGGCAAAATTCACCCCTCCACTTT
. . TRBJ1-1 TRBV3-1 CASSPEGGGAFF TGTGCCAGCAGCCCAGAAGGCGGTGGAGCTTTCTTT
. few TRBJ2-2 TRBV7-2 CASSRGQSRELFF TGTGCCAGCAGCCGCGGACAGTCCCGGGAGCTGTTTTTT
. few TRBJ1-2 TRBV5-1 CASTRTGGPGSEGYTF TGCGCCAGCACCCGGACCGGAGGACCGGGTTCAGAAGGCTACACCTTC
. few TRBJ1-1 TRBV29-1 CSVGGRANTEAFF TGCAGCGTTGGGGGCAGGGCGAACACTGAAGCTTTCTTT
. . TRBJ2-1 TRBV9 CASSVVDQNNEQFF TGTGCCAGCAGCGTAGTGGATCAGAACAATGAGCAGTTCTTC
TRBD1 . TRBJ2-6 TRBV7-2 CASSPRTGVGVLTF TGTGCCAGCAGCCCGAGGACAGGGGTCGGAGTCCTGACTTTC
. few TRBJ1-2 TRBV4-3 CASSREVKGPYGYTF TGCGCCAGCAGCCGGGAGGTGAAGGGACCTTATGGCTACACCTTC
. . TRBJ2-5 TRBV7-2 CASSPSGPETQYF TGTGCCAGCAGCCCCTCCGGGCCAGAGACCCAGTACTTC
. many TRBJ1-1 TRBV3-1 CASSYGTEAFF TGTGCCAGCAGCTACGGCACTGAAGCTTTCTTT
TRBD1 many TRBJ1-2 TRBV24-1 CATSDYRGDGYTF TGTGCCACCAGTGATTACAGGGGAGATGGCTACACCTTC
. many TRBJ2-5 TRBV5-1 CASSGGGRGETQYF TGCGCCAGCAGCGGCGGAGGGCGAGGAGAGACCCAGTACTTC
TRBD1 few TRBJ1-2 TRBV6-1 CASSDFRSDRGQGYTF TGTGCCAGCAGTGATTTCCGGTCGGACAGGGGGCAAGGCTACACCTTC
TRBD1 many TRBJ2-1 TRBV5-5 CASSPGQGNNEQFF TGTGCCAGCAGCCCCGGACAGGGGAACAATGAGCAGTTCTTC
TRBD1 . TRBJ1-5 TRBV7-8 CASRAHGAGGDQPQHF TGTGCCAGCAGGGCCCATGGGGCAGGGGGCGATCAGCCCCAGCATTTT
TRBD1 many TRBJ1-5 TRBV19 CASSMGTGGAEPQHF TGTGCCAGTAGTATGGGGACAGGGGGCGCGGAGCCCCAGCATTTT
. . TRBJ1-1 TRBV5-1 CASTAYGGLNTEAFF TGCGCCAGCACAGCTTATGGGGGTCTGAACACTGAAGCTTTCTTT
. many TRBJ1-6 TRBV7-2 CASSLGRGSPLHF TGTGCCAGCAGCTTAGGACGTGGGTCACCCCTCCACTTT
. . TRBJ2-1 TRBV4-1 CASSRGFYNEQFF TGCGCCAGCAGCCGAGGATTCTACAATGAGCAGTTCTTC
. many TRBJ1-4 TRBV4-2 CASSQETRGPFNEKLFF TGTGCCAGCAGCCAAGAAACCCGGGGGCCATTTAATGAAAAACTGTTTTTT
. few TRBJ1-1 TRBV5-6 CASSWAAEAFF TGTGCCAGCAGCTGGGCAGCTGAAGCTTTCTTT
TRBD1 many TRBJ1-5 TRBV15 CATSRDLSRDSDNQPQHF TGTGCCACCAGCAGAGATCTGTCTAGGGACAGTGACAATCAGCCCCAGCATTTT
. . TRBJ1-4 TRBV7-8 CASSLGGTGSEKLFF TGTGCCAGCAGCTTAGGGGGGACGGGCAGTGAAAAACTGTTTTTT
. . TRBJ2-5 TRBV20-1 CSAKSGATGLGETQYF TGCAGTGCAAAGTCAGGGGCCACCGGCCTCGGGGAGACCCAGTACTTC
. many TRBJ2-5 TRBV2 CASTQSAGQGETQYF TGTGCCAGCACCCAATCGGCAGGGCAAGGCGAGACCCAGTACTTC
. few TRBJ2-1 TRBV4-3 CASSQEAQGYNEQFF TGCGCCAGCAGCCAAGAAGCACAGGGCTACAATGAGCAGTTCTTC
TRBD2 few TRBJ2-7 TRBV7-2 CASSSAGGGAGHEQYF TGTGCCAGCAGCTCCGCTGGCGGGGGGGCCGGGCACGAGCAGTACTTC
. many TRBJ2-3 TRBV12-5 CASGTDRSDTQYF TGTGCTAGTGGCACTGACAGGTCAGATACGCAGTATTTT
TRBD1 . TRBJ1-5 TRBV19 CASRNRGPNQPQHF TGTGCCAGTAGGAACAGGGGGCCCAATCAGCCCCAGCATTTT
. many TRBJ2-3 TRBV20-1 CSALRLTDTQYF TGCAGTGCTCTTCGGCTAACAGATACGCAGTATTTT
. . TRBJ1-6 TRBV12-5 CASGPTQGSPLHF TGTGCTAGTGGGCCCACCCAGGGGTCACCCCTCCACTTT
. . TRBJ1-2 TRBV9 CASSVARDRGGINYGYTF TGTGCCAGCAGCGTAGCTCGGGATCGGGGGGGGATTAACTATGGCTACACCTTC
. many TRBJ2-3 TRBV5-1 CASSLAGGLNTQYF TGCGCCAGCAGCTTGGCCGGGGGTTTGAATACGCAGTATTTT
TRBD1 few TRBJ2-7 TRBV6-6 CATQGAGKYEQYF TGTGCCACTCAGGGGGCGGGGAAATACGAGCAGTACTTC
. many TRBJ1-1 TRBV7-2 CASSLPRPDTEAFF TGTGCCAGCAGCTTACCCAGACCGGACACTGAAGCTTTCTTT
. few TRBJ1-1 TRBV28 CASSLDRRLGAFF TGTGCCAGCAGTTTAGATAGGCGGTTGGGTGCTTTCTTT
. . TRBJ2-1 TRBV7-2 CASSLAGFYNEQFF TGTGCCAGCAGCTTAGCGGGGTTCTACAATGAGCAGTTCTTC
TRBD1 many TRBJ2-1 TRBV20-1 CSAQIRGNSRNEQFF TGCAGTGCCCAAATCAGGGGGAACTCAAGGAATGAGCAGTTCTTC